This T cell receptor (beta chain) is drawn from a study of blood T cell repertoires in COVID-19. About the research overall: The study drew acute and convalescent COVID-19 samples from the United States, Italy and Spain. T cells, B-cell-depleted T cells, or PBMCs supplied cDNA or gDNA.

Under the authors' procedure: Reference gene primer amplification in the assay estimated nucleated cell counts. The assay was immunoSEQ multiplex PCR, and TCRdb's table has in-frame clones only and misses some. V, J and clone size are taken as reported in that table, and D and trimming were inferred from the DNA itself. The sample carries tens of thousands of clones, just under 85% recorded once. The clonotype comes from a man in his forties or fifties with acute or convalescent COVID-19. The sample taken for sequencing was peripheral blood.

The chain's CDR3 is CASSGQDNAKVEKLFF. DNA for the CDR3: TGTGCCAGCAGTGGACAGGACAACGCGAAGGTTGAAAAACTGTTTTTT. The J gene is TRBJ1-4, the V gene TRBV6-1, with TRBD1 as a possible D gene (6 bases). The CDR3 is 16 amino acids. Germline loops: CDR1 MNHNS, CDR2 SASEGT. V lost 4 bases, J lost 7 bases, and 19 bases lay in between.